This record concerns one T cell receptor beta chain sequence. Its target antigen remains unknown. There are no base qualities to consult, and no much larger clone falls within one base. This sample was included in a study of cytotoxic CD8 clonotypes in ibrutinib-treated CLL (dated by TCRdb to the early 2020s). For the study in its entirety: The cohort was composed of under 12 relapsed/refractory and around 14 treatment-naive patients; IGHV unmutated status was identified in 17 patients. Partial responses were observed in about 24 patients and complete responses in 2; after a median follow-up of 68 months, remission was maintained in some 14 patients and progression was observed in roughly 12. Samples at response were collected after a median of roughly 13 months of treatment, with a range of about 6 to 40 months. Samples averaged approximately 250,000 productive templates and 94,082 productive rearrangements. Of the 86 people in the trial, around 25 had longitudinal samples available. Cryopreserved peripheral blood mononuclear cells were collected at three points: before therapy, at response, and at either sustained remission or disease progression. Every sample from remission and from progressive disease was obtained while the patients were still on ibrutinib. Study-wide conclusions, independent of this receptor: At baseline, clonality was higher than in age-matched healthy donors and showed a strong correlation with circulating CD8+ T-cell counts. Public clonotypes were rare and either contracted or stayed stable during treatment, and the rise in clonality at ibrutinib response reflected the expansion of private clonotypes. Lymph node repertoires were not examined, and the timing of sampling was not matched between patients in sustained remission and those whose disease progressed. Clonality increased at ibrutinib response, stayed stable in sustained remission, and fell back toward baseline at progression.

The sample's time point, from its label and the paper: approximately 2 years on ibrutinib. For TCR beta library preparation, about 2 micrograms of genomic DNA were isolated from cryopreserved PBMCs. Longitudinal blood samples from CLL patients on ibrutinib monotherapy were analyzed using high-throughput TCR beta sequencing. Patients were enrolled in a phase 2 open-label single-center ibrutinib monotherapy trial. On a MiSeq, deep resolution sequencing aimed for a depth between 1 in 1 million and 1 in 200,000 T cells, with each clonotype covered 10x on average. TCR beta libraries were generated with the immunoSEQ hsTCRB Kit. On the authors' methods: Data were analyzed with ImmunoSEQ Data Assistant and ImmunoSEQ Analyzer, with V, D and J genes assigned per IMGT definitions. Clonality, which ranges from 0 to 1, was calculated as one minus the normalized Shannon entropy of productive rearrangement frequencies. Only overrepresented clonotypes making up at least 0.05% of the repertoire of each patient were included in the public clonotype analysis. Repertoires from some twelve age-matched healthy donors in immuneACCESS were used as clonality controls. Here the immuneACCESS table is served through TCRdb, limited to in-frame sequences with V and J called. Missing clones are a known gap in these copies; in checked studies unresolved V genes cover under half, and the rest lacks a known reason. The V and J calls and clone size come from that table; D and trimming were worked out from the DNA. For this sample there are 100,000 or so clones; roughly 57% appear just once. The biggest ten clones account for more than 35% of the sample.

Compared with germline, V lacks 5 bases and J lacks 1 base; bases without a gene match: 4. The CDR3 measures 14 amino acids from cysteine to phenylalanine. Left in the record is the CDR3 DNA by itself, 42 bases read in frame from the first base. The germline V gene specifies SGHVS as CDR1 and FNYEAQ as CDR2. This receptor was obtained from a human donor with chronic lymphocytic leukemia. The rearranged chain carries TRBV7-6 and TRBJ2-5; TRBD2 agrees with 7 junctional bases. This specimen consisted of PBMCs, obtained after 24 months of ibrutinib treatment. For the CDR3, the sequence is CASSPASGQETQYF. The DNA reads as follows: TGTGCCAGCAGCCCCGCTAGCGGCCAAGAGACCCAGTACTTC.